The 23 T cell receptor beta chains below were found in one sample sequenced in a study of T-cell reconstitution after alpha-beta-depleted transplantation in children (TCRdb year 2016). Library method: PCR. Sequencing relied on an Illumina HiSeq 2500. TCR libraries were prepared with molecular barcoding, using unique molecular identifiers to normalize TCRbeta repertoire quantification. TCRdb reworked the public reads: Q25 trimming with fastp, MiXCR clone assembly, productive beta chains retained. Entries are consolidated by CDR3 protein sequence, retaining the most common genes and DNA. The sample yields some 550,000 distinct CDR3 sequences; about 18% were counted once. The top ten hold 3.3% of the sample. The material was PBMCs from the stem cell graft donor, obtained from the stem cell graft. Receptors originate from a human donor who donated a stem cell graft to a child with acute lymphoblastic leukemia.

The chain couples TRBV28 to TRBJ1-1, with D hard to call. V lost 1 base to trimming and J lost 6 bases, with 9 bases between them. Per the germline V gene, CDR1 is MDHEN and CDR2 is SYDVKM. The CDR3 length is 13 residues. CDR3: CASSLYSSPEAFF. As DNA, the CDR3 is TGTGCCAGCAGTTTATATTCCTCGCCTGAAGCTTTCTTT.

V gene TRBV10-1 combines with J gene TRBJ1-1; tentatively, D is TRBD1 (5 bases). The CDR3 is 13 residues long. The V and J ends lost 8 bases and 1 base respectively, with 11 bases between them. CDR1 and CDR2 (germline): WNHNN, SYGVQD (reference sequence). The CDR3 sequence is CASRGSRNTEAFF. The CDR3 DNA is TGCGCCAGCCGGGGGAGTCGGAACACTGAAGCTTTCTTT.

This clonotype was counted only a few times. As DNA, the CDR3 is TGCGCCAGCAGCCAGGTTCCAAACAATGAGCAGTTCTTC. As protein: CASSQVPNNEQFF. The chain carries TRBV4-1 and TRBJ2-1; D call uncertain. This CDR3 region has 13 residues. Germline CDR1 is MGHRA and CDR2 is YSYEKL. V shed 3 bases and J shed 5 bases, with 8 bases lying between them.

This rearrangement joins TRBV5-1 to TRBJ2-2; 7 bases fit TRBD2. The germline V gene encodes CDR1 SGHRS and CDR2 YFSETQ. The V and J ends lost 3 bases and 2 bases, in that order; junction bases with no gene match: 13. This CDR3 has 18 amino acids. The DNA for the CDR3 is TGCGCCAGCAGCTCAGTCAATTGGGAGGGAACCAACACCGGGGAGCTGTTTTTT. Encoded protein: CASSSVNWEGTNTGELFF.

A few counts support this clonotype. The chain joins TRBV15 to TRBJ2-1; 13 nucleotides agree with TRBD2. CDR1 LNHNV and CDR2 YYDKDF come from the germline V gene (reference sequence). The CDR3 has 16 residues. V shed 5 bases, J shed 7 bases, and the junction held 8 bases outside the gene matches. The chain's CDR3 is CATSGRTSGRGNEQFF. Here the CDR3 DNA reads TGTGCCACCAGCGGACGGACTAGCGGGAGAGGAAATGAGCAGTTCTTC.

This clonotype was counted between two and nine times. CDR3 in DNA: TGCAGTGCTATCGCGGTCAATGAGCAGTTCTTC. Amino acids: CSAIAVNEQFF. The rearrangement joins TRBV20-1 to TRBJ2-1; no reliable D call. CDR1 and CDR2 from the germline V gene are DFQATT and SNEGSKA (reference sequence). The ends were cut back, 4 bases at V and 6 bases at J, with 7 bases in the middle. This CDR3 is 11 amino acids long.

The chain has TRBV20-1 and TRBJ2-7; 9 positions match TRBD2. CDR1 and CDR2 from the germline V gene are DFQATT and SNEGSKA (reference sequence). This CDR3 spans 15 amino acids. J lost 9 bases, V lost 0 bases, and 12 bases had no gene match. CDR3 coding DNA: TGCAGTGCTAGAGATCCCCTAGCGGGACCGACGGTGCAGTACTTC. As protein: CSARDPLAGPTVQYF.

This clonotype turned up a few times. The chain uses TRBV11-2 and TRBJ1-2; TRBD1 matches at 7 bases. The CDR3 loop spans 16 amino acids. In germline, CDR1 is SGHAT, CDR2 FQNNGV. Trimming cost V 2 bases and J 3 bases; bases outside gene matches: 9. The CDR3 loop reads CASSLRQGEQDYGYTF. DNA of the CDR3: TGTGCCAGCAGCTTAAGACAGGGCGAGCAGGACTATGGCTACACCTTC.

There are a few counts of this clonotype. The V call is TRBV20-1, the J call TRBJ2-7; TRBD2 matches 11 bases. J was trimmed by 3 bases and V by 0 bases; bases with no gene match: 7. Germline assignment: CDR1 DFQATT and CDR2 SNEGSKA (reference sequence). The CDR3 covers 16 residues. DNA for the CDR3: TGCAGTGCTAGAGAGATAGCGGGAGGGCCTTTCTACGAGCAGTACTTC. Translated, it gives CSAREIAGGPFYEQYF.

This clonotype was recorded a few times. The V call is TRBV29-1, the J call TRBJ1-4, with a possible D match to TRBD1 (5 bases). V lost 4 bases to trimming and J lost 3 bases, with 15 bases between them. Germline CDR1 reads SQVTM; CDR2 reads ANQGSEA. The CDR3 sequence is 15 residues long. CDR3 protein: CSVVRAGNANEKLFF. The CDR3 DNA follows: TGCAGCGTTGTACGGGCAGGGAATGCTAATGAAAAACTGTTTTTT.

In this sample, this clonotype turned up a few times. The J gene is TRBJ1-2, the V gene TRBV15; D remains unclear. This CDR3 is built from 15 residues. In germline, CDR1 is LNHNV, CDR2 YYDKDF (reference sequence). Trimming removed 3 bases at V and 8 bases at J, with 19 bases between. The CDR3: CATSSYSGGLSGYTF. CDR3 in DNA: TGTGCCACCAGCAGTTATTCGGGCGGGTTGAGCGGCTACACCTTC.

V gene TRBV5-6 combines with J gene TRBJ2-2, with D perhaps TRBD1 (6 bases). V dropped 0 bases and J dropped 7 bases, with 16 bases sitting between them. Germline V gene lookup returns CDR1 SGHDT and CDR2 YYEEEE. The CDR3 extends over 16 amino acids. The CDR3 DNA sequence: TGTGCCAGCAGCTTGGCTCCAACAGGGCCGATCGGGGAGCTGTTTTTT. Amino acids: CASSLAPTGPIGELFF.

The CDR3 here is CASSRRGSGSYEQYF. The CDR3, as DNA: TGTGCCAGCAGCCGTCGGGGTAGCGGGAGCTACGAGCAGTACTTC. V gene TRBV7-2 combines with J gene TRBJ2-7; 9 nucleotides match TRBD2. V was pared by 5 bases and J by 3 bases, with 8 bases of the junction left unmatched. The length of the CDR3 is 15 residues. In germline, CDR1 is SGHTA, CDR2 FQGNSA.

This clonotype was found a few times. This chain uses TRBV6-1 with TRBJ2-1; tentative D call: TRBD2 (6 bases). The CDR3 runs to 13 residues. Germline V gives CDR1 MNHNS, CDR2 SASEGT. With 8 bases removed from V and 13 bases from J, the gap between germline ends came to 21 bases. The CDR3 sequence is CASAADRGGLQFF. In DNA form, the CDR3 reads TGTGCCAGCGCTGCGGATAGGGGCGGACTACAGTTCTTC.

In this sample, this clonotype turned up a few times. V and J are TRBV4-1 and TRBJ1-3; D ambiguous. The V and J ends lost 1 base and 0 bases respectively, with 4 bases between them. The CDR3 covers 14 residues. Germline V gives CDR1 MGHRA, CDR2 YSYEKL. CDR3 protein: CASSQGLSGNTIYF. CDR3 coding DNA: TGCGCCAGCAGCCAAGGACTCTCTGGAAACACCATATATTTT.

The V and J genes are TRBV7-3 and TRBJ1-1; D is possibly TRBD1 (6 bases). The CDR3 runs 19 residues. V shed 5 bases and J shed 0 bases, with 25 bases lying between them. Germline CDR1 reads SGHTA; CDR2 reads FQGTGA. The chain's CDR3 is CASSGSGWGGQELNTEAFF. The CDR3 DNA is TGTGCCAGCAGCGGTTCGGGGTGGGGGGGGCAAGAATTGAACACTGAAGCTTTCTTT.

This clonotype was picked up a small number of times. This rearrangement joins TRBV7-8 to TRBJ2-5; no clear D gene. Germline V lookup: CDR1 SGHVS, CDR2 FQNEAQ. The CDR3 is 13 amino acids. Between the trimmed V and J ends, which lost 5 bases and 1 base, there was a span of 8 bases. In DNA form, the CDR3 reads TGTGCCAGCAGCCGCGAAGGCCAAGAGACCCAGTACTTC. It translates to CASSREGQETQYF.

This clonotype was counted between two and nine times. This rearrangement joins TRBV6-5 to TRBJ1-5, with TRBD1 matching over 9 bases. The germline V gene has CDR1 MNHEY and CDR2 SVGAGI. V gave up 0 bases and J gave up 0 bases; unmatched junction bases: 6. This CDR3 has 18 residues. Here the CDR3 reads CASSYSPLQGASNQPQHF. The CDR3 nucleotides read TGTGCCAGCAGTTACTCCCCCTTACAGGGGGCTAGCAATCAGCCCCAGCATTTT.

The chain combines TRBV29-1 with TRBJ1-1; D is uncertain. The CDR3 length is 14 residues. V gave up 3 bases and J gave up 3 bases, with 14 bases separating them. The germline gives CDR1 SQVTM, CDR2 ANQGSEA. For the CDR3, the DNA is TGCAGCGTTGACCTGGGAGGGAGACACACTGAAGCTTTCTTT. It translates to CSVDLGGRHTEAFF.

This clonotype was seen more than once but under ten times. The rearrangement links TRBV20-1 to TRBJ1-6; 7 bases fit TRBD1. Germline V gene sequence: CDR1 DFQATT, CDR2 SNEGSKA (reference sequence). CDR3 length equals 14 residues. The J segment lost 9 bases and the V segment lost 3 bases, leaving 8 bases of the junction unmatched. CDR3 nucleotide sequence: TGCAGTGCTAGGAAACAGGGGCGAAGTTCACCCCTCCACTTT. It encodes CSARKQGRSSPLHF.

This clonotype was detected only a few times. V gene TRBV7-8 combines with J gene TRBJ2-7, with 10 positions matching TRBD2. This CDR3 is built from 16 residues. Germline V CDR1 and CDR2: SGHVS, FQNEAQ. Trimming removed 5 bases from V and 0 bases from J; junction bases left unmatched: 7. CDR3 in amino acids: CASSPMTSGYSYEQYF. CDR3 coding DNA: TGTGCCAGCAGCCCTATGACTAGCGGGTACTCCTACGAGCAGTACTTC. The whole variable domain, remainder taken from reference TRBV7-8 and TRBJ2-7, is GAGVSQSPRYKVAKRGQDVALRCDPISGHVSLFWYQQALGQGPEFLTYFQNEAQLDKSGLPSDRFFAERPEGSVSTLKIQRTQQEDSAVYLCASSPMTSGYSYEQYFGPGTRLTVT.

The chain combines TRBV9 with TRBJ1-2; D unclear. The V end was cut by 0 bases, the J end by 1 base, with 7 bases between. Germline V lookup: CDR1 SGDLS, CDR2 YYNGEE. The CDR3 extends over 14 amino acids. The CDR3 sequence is CASSVGDRNYGYTF. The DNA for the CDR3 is TGTGCCAGCAGCGTAGGAGACCGTAACTATGGCTACACCTTC.

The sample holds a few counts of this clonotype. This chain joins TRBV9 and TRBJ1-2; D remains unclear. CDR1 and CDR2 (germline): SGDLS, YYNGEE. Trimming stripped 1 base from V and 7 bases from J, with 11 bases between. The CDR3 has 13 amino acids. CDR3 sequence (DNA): TGTGCCAGCAGCGTATCCGGGCCTCTTGGCTACACCTTC. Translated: CASSVSGPLGYTF.